This T cell receptor (beta chain) was profiled in a study of T-cell memory formation after mild COVID-19 (dated by TCRdb to the early 2020s). Regarding the study in general: TCR sequence clusters from the two donors were found to be largely donor specific. Longitudinal TCRalpha and TCRbeta repertoire sequencing tracked T-cell clones expanding and contracting after mild COVID-19 in a couple of donors. Two young, previously healthy adult volunteers made up the cohort, one male and one female. Results the study describes overall, beyond this receptor: Whether the second-wave clones peaking on day 37 were SARS-CoV-2 specific was not confirmed. Contracting CD4+ clones turned up mainly in the CM and EM memory subsets, whereas EMRA was where CD8+ clones were enriched. Only two mild cases were covered by the study, and larger cohorts that include severe cases with pre-infection samples were considered necessary. Clones contracting from day 15 to 85 had balanced CD4/CD8 phenotypes, while a second wave expanding from day 15 to 37 was biased towards CD4+. Some responding clones were detected in pre-infection memory, suggesting pre-existing cross-reactive memory T cells joined the SARS-CoV-2 response.

In the case of this clonotype: Its antigen target is currently unknown. No qualities accompany the bases; no much larger clone lies one base away.

The CDR3, from cysteine to phenylalanine, totals 15 residues. The only DNA kept is the CDR3, 45 bases in frame from the first base. CDR1 SGDLS and CDR2 YYNGEE are derived from the germline V gene. The germline ends are 12 bases apart after V is trimmed by 0 bases and J by 3 bases. Sequencing was performed on an Illumina NovaSeq 6000. cDNA libraries for TCRalpha and TCRbeta were prepared by 5'RACE using constant-segment primers, with sample barcodes and unique molecular identifiers added. RNA was extracted from every sample with Trizol reagent. Libraries were amplified in two PCR steps, with a second sample barcode and Illumina TruSeq adapters added in the second step. Libraries were sequenced on an Illumina NovaSeq with 2 x 150 bp paired-end reads. The source study handled its data this way. With migec v1.2.7, reads were demultiplexed and then collapsed into UMI-guided consensus sequences. Using mixcr v2.1.11, UMI consensuses were aligned to TRA and TRB V and J templates and then assembled into clonotypes. Expanded or contracted clonotypes were those called significant by both edgeR and NoisET, with noise models trained on biological replicates. For edgeR calls, the thresholds were a false discovery rate-adjusted p below 0.01 and a log2 fold-change of 1. As an exploratory analysis of dynamics, max-normalized trajectories of the 1000 most abundant clonotypes were examined by PCA with hierarchical clustering. Separately sequenced CD4+ and CD8+ repertoires were used to assign a CD4 or CD8 phenotype to each responding clone. TCRdb reworked the public reads: Q25 trimming with fastp, MiXCR clone assembly, productive beta chains retained. Merged by CDR3 protein, the rows form single entries marked with the most common genes and DNA. The V and J calls follow TCRdb's processing rather than the paper's. Across this sample there are 250,000 to 400,000 distinct CDR3 sequences, with 13% to 15% seen only once. Of the sample, around 20% falls within the top ten clones.

Ficoll-Paque density gradient centrifugation was the method used to isolate PBMCs. The sequence is built from TRBV9 and TRBJ2-5, with the D segment identity uncertain. Sample: PBMCs or a T cell subset sorted from them (not recorded which). This clonotype originated in a man aged 18 to 30 who had mild COVID-19 (a few samples of this study predate the infection). The sample titles of this study are shuffled in the database, so cell type and time point are left out; the donor was told from shared clones. This receptor has the CDR3 CASSVGPLGKETQYF. The DNA sequence is TGTGCCAGCAGCGTAGGCCCTTTAGGGAAAGAGACCCAGTACTTC.